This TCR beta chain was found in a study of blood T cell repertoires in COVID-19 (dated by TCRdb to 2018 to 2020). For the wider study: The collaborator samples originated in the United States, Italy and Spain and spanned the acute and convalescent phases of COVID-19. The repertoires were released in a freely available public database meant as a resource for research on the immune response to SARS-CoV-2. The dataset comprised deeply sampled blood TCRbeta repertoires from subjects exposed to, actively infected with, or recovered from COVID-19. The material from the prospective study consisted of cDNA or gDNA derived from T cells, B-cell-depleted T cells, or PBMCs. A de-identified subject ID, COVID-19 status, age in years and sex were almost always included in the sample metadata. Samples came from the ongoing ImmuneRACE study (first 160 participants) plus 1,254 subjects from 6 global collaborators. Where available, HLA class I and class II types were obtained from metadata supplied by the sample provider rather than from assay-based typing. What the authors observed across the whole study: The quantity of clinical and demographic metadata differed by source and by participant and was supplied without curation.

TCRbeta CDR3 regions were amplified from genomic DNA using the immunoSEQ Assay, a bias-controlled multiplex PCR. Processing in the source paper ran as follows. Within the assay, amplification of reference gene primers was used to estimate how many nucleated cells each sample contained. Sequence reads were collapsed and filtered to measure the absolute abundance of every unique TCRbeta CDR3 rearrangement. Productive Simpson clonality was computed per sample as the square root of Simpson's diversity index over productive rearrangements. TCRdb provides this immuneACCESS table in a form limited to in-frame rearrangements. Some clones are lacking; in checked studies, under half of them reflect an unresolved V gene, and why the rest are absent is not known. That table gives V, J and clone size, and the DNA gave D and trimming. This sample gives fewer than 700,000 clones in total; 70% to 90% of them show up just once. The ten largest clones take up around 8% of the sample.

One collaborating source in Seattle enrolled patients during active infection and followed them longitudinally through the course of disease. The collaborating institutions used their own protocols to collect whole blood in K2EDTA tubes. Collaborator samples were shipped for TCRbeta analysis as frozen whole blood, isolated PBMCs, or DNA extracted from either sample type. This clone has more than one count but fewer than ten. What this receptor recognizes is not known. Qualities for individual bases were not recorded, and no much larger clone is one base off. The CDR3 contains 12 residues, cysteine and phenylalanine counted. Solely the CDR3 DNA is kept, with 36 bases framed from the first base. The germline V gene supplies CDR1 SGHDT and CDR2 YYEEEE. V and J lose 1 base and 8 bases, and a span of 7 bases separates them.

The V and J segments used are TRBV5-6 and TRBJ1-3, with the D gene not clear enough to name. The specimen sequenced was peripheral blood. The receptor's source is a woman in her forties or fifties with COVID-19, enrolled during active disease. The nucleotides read TGTGCCAGCAGCTTGAAGCGGGACACCATATATTTT. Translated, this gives CASSLKRDTIYF.